The present TCR beta chain was sequenced within a study of cytomegalovirus exposure and HLA in healthy donors. The J segment lost 0 bases and the V segment lost 3 bases, leaving 5 bases of the junction unmatched. CDR1 is SGHNT and CDR2 is YYREEE in the germline V gene (reference sequence). CDR3 length: 15 residues. PCR used 60 Vbeta primers and 13 Jbeta primers. Measured with immunoSEQ multiplex PCR; TCRdb has only the in-frame clones, and not every one. The table lists about 190,000 clones, about 81% of them singletons, with approximately 4.8% in the top ten. The receptor was derived from a young man in good health and CMV-seropositive. The chain links TRBV5-4 to TRBJ2-7; 8 bases fit TRBD1. Sequencing was carried out using PBMCs. The CDR3 DNA sequence: TGTGCCAGCAGCTCCGACAGGGGAAGCTCCTACGAGCAGTACTTC. Its protein product is CASSSDRGSSYEQYF.